These 14 T cell receptor beta chains came from one sample sequenced in a study of cytotoxic CD8 clonotypes in ibrutinib-treated CLL (dated by TCRdb to the early 2020s). The time point tag for this specimen amounts to: 24 months on ibrutinib. The library was prepared using the immunoSEQ multiplex PCR assay. As stored in TCRdb, this immuneACCESS dataset retains in-frame rearrangements with V and J assigned. A fraction of the clones does not appear; measured against another copy, unresolved V genes explain less than half of the discrepancy, and the remainder lacks a known reason. The sample contains some 100,000 clones, 55% to 75% of them found a single time. More than 35% of the sample is taken by the ten largest. The starting material was PBMCs, obtained after 24 months of ibrutinib treatment. The source of these receptors is a human donor with chronic lymphocytic leukemia.

The gene calls are TRBV27 and TRBJ2-7; D may match TRBD1 or TRBD2 (7 bases each). With 4 bases removed from V and 7 bases from J, the gap between germline ends came to 20 bases. The CDR3 is 15 amino acids. Germline V gene lookup returns CDR1 MNHEY and CDR2 SMNVEV (reference sequence). CDR3: CASSSTDRWEGEQYF. The DNA for the CDR3 is TGTGCCAGCAGTTCCACGGACAGGTGGGAGGGAGAGCAGTACTTC.

This chain joins TRBV30 and TRBJ2-1; D remains ambiguous. Germline V gene lookup returns CDR1 GTSNPN and CDR2 SVGIG (reference sequence). V was shortened by 3 bases and J by 6 bases, with 6 bases between the two germline ends. The CDR3 covers 11 residues. The CDR3 here is CAWRRVNEQFF. The DNA of the CDR3 is TGTGCCTGGAGACGAGTCAATGAGCAGTTCTTC.

CDR3 residues: CASSSAGANVLTF. DNA of the CDR3: TGTGCCAGCAGTTCCGCTGGGGCCAACGTCCTGACTTTC. J is TRBJ2-6 and V is TRBV27, with D unclear. The CDR3 has 13 amino acids. The germline V and J ends were trimmed by 4 bases and 2 bases, with 3 bases remaining between them. The germline CDR1 and CDR2 sequences are MNHEY and SMNVEV (reference sequence).

In this sample, this clone turned up once. CDR3 DNA: TGTGCCATCAGTGAGTCAGGGGGCTTGAGTAGCTACACCTTC. Residues: CAISESGGLSSYTF. The genes are TRBV10-3 and TRBJ1-2; 7 nucleotides align to TRBD1. J gave up 9 bases and V 0 bases, and 7 bases lay outside the gene matches. Germline V lookup: CDR1 ENHRY, CDR2 SYGVKD. The CDR3 runs to 14 residues.

The rearrangement links TRBV6-1 to TRBJ1-1; D remains unclear. The CDR3 runs to 15 residues. Trimming stripped 0 bases from V and 0 bases from J, with 8 bases between. The germline CDR1 and CDR2 sequences are MNHNS and SASEGT. CDR3 bases: TGTGCCAGCAGTGAAGCACTAAATCTGAACACTGAAGCTTTCTTT. Its translation is CASSEALNLNTEAFF.

This clone showed up just a few times. The genes are TRBV5-1 and TRBJ1-6; D is possibly TRBD1 (6 bases). Germline lookup yields CDR1 SGHRS and CDR2 YFSETQ. The CDR3 consists of 14 residues. V shed 3 bases and J shed 7 bases, with 11 bases lying between them. This CDR3 reads CASSSGQPNSPLHF. CDR3 bases: TGCGCCAGCAGCTCCGGACAGCCAAATTCACCCCTCCACTTT.

This clone was counted a few times. This chain uses TRBV10-3 with TRBJ2-2, with D perhaps TRBD1 (6 bases). The V gene's germline CDR1 is ENHRY and CDR2 SYGVKD. V shed 6 bases and J shed 0 bases, with 14 bases lying between them. The CDR3 contains 16 residues. The DNA of the CDR3 is TGTGCCATCAGCGATCGAGGACAGACGAACACCGGGGAGCTGTTTTTT. It codes for CAISDRGQTNTGELFF.

The gene calls are TRBV9 and TRBJ1-1; D uncertain. V shed 0 bases and J shed 1 base, with 10 bases lying between them. CDR3 size: 15 residues. Germline CDR1 SGDLS, CDR2 YYNGEE. CDR3 residues: CASSVGLFSNTEAFF. The CDR3 nucleotides are TGTGCCAGCAGCGTAGGTCTGTTCTCGAACACTGAAGCTTTCTTT. Full variable domain (rest looked up from reference TRBV9 and TRBJ1-1): DSGVTQTPKHLITATGQRVTLRCSPRSGDLSVYWYQQSLDQGLQFLIQYYNGEERAKGNILERFSAQQFPDLHSELNLSSLELGDSALYFCASSVGLFSNTEAFFGQGTRLTVV.

The J gene is TRBJ1-3, the V gene TRBV30; D remains unclear. The CDR3 has 12 amino acids. The V end lost 2 bases, the J end lost 1 base, and 3 bases lay between the germline ends. Germline V gene lookup returns CDR1 GTSNPN and CDR2 SVGIG (reference sequence). CDR3 region: CAWSKSGNTIYF. In nucleotides, the CDR3 is TGTGCCTGGAGTAAGTCTGGAAACACCATATATTTT. The full variable domain, its missing parts supplied by reference TRBV30 and TRBJ1-3, is SQTIHQWPATLVQPVGSPLSLECTVEGTSNPNLYWYRQAAGRGLQLLFYSVGIGQISSEVPQNLSASRPQDRQFILSSKKLLLSDSGFYLCAWSKSGNTIYFGEGSWLTVV.

The V and J genes are TRBV7-2 and TRBJ2-3; no reliable D call. Per germline, CDR1 SGHTA and CDR2 FQGNSA. V shed 5 bases and J shed 3 bases, with 6 bases lying between them. The CDR3 is made up of 12 amino acids. The CDR3 spells CASSEYTDTQYF. The CDR3 DNA sequence: TGTGCCAGCAGCGAGTATACAGATACGCAGTATTTT.

This clone has more than one count but fewer than ten. This chain joins TRBV23-1 and TRBJ2-7, with D uncertain. TRBV23-1 is noted as an ORF with a role that remains uncertain. V dropped 4 bases and J dropped 2 bases, with 9 bases sitting between them. The CDR3 is 13 amino acids. CDR3 amino acids: CASSRRTTYEQYF. CDR3 sequence (DNA): TGCGCCAGCAGTCGACGGACGACCTACGAGCAGTACTTC.

V and J are TRBV25-1 and TRBJ1-4, with 10 bases fitting TRBD1. Germline V gene data show CDR1 as MGHDK and CDR2 as SYGVNS. The CDR3 runs to 13 residues. Trimming at V came to 8 bases and at J to 8 bases, leaving 5 bases not matched to a gene. CDR3 DNA sequence: TGTGCCAGCCGGGGACAGGGGAACGAAAAACTGTTTTTT. Protein: CASRGQGNEKLFF.

The V gene is TRBV5-1, the J gene TRBJ2-5, with D maybe TRBD1 (7 bases). V was pared by 1 base and J by 5 bases, with 12 bases between. CDR3 size: 14 residues. In germline, CDR1 is SGHRS, CDR2 YFSETQ. This chain's CDR3 is CASSLRQGGETQYF. In DNA, the CDR3 is TGCGCCAGCAGCTTGCGACAGGGAGGTGAGACCCAGTACTTC.

This clone was picked up many times. The chain carries TRBV9 and TRBJ2-3; D uncertain. Germline V gives CDR1 SGDLS, CDR2 YYNGEE. The CDR3 is 11 amino acids. Trimming cost V 0 bases and J 5 bases, with 1 base left between them. The DNA for the CDR3 is TGTGCCAGCAGCGTAGGAGATACGCAGTATTTT. This translates into CASSVGDTQYF.